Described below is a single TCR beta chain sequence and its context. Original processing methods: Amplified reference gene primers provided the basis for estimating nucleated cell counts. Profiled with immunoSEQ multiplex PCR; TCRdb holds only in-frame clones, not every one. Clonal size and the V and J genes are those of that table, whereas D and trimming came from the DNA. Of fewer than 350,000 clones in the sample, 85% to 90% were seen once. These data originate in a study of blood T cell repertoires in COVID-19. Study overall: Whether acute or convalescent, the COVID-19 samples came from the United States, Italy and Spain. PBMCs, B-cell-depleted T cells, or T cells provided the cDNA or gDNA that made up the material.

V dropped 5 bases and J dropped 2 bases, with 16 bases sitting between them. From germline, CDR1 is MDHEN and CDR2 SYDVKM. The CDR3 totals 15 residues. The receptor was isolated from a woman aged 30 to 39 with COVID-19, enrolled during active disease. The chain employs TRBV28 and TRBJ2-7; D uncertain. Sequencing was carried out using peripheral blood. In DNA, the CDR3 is TGTGCCAGCAGTCCACTTCTCCCAAGCGCCTACGAGCAGTACTTC. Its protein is CASSPLLPSAYEQYF.